These T cell receptor beta chains were read from a single sample in a study of cytomegalovirus exposure and HLA in healthy donors. Data came from immunoSEQ multiplex PCR; TCRdb stores just in-frame clones and leaves some out. The sample shows 210,000 or so clones, 70% to 85% of them seen only once. The sample comprised PBMCs. The receptors were sampled from a woman in her thirties or forties in good health and CMV-seronegative. CDR3s include the opening cysteine and the closing phenylalanine or tryptophan. A D gene is named only where the DNA matches it firmly. Size values are once, few and many counts, or a class for expanded clones, and some rows have none.

d_gene	v_gene	abundance	j_gene	CDR3aa	CDR3nt
.	TRBV11-2	.	TRBJ2-7	CASSLGGTPSGEQYF	TGTGCCAGCAGCTTAGGGGGGACTCCCTCGGGGGAGCAGTACTTC
TRBD2	TRBV4-2	.	TRBJ2-3	CASSRDGTSGDPTGTDTQYF	TGTGCCAGCAGCCGAGATGGGACTAGCGGGGACCCCACGGGCACAGATACGCAGTATTTT
.	TRBV7-9	.	TRBJ2-7	CASSSLAGTYEQYF	TGTGCCAGCAGCTCCTTGGCGGGGACCTACGAGCAGTACTTC
TRBD2	TRBV19	.	TRBJ2-2	CASSIIAGGGTGELFF	TGTGCCAGTAGTATCATAGCGGGGGGTGGCACCGGGGAGCTGTTTTTT
.	TRBV19	.	TRBJ1-1	CASSIVANTEAFF	TGTGCCAGTAGTATAGTGGCGAACACTGAAGCTTTCTTT
.	TRBV5-4	few	TRBJ2-6	CASSLGAGSGANVLTF	TGTGCCAGCAGCTTGGGGGCAGGGTCTGGGGCCAACGTCCTGACTTTC
TRBD1	TRBV7-6	.	TRBJ1-1	CASSSGGSGYGTEAFF	TGTGCCAGCAGCTCAGGGGGGTCAGGGTACGGCACTGAAGCTTTCTTT
TRBD2	TRBV28	once	TRBJ2-5	CASSLTSEDQETQYF	TGTGCCAGCAGTTTGACTAGCGAAGATCAAGAGACCCAGTACTTC
.	TRBV27	.	TRBJ2-5	CASSLLAGGIVETQYF	TGTGCCAGCAGTTTACTAGCAGGGGGGATTGTAGAGACCCAGTACTTC
.	TRBV28	.	TRBJ2-6	CASSPRWPKLSGANVLTF	TGTGCCAGCAGTCCCCGATGGCCGAAACTATCTGGGGCCAACGTCCTGACTTTC
.	TRBV14	few	TRBJ1-1	CASSQPTVNTEAFF	TGTGCCAGCAGCCAGCCGACAGTGAACACTGAAGCTTTCTTT
TRBD1	TRBV11-2	few	TRBJ1-5	CASSLGTQGMNQPQHF	TGTGCCAGCAGCTTAGGCACACAGGGGATGAATCAGCCCCAGCATTTT
TRBD2	TRBV9	.	TRBJ2-3	CASTETSGGMDTQYF	TGTGCCAGCACCGAAACTAGCGGGGGGATGGATACGCAGTATTTT
.	TRBV2	.	TRBJ2-7	CASSVRGQAGDEQYF	TGTGCCAGCAGTGTGAGGGGACAAGCAGGGGACGAGCAGTACTTC
TRBD1	TRBV9	.	TRBJ2-7	CASSPGTGWDEQYF	TGTGCCAGCAGCCCCGGGACAGGGTGGGACGAGCAGTACTTC
TRBD2	TRBV5-1	once	TRBJ2-3	CASRTTGGTTDTQYF	TGCGCCAGCAGGACCACGGGGGGGACCACAGATACGCAGTATTTT
.	TRBV6-1	.	TRBJ2-5	CASTGVIETQYF	TGTGCCAGCACAGGGGTCATAGAGACCCAGTACTTC
TRBD1	TRBV7-9	.	TRBJ1-3	CASRPRGHSGNTIYF	TGTGCCAGCAGACCCAGGGGGCACTCTGGAAACACCATATATTTT
TRBD1	TRBV18	.	TRBJ1-2	CASSIYQGGRQGKSYTF	TGTGCCAGCTCAATATATCAAGGGGGCAGACAGGGGAAAAGCTACACCTTC
.	TRBV5-1	.	TRBJ2-7	CASSLDGGLYEQYF	TGCGCCAGCAGCTTGGACGGGGGGCTTTACGAGCAGTACTTC
.	TRBV19	.	TRBJ2-2	CASSGGIGELFF	TGTGCCAGTAGTGGCGGGATCGGGGAGCTGTTTTTT
.	TRBV5-1	.	TRBJ1-4	CASSPGSATNEKLFF	TGCGCCAGCAGCCCTGGGAGCGCAACTAATGAAAAACTGTTTTTT
.	TRBV6-6	.	TRBJ1-1	CASSKGEAFF	TGTGCCTCCTCAAAGGGGGAAGCTTTCTTT
.	TRBV2	.	TRBJ1-2	CASKEQLYGYTF	TGTGCCAGCAAAGAACAGCTCTATGGCTACACCTTC
TRBD1	TRBV5-1	.	TRBJ1-2	CASSPGQVINYGYTF	TGCGCCAGCAGCCCCGGACAGGTGATCAACTATGGCTACACCTTC
.	TRBV18	.	TRBJ2-2	CASSPGRQNKVTGELFF	TGTGCCAGCTCACCAGGAAGACAGAACAAGGTTACCGGGGAGCTGTTTTTT
.	TRBV27	.	TRBJ2-3	CASSFGREDTQYF	TGTGCCAGCAGTTTTGGCAGGGAAGATACGCAGTATTTT
TRBD2	TRBV11-2	once	TRBJ2-7	CASSNPRGSDEQYF	TGTGCCAGCAGCAATCCCCGCGGGAGCGACGAGCAGTACTTC
TRBD2	TRBV15	.	TRBJ2-5	CATSRDRGTSRQETQYF	TGTGCCACCAGCAGAGACCGCGGGACTAGTCGCCAAGAGACCCAGTACTTC
TRBD1	TRBV9	.	TRBJ1-4	CASSARQGATNEKLFF	TGTGCCAGCAGCGCACGACAGGGGGCGACTAATGAAAAACTGTTTTTT
.	TRBV5-1	once	TRBJ1-5	CASSLGAEQPQHF	TGCGCCAGCAGCTTGGGCGCGGAACAGCCCCAGCATTTT
.	TRBV5-1	.	TRBJ2-2	CASSLGGTGELFF	TGCGCCAGCAGCTTAGGGGGCACCGGGGAGCTGTTTTTT
.	TRBV5-1	.	TRBJ1-1	CASSLDAGATEAFF	TGCGCCAGCAGCTTGGATGCGGGGGCCACTGAAGCTTTCTTT
.	TRBV2	once	TRBJ1-4	CASSDLGLIATNEKLFF	TGTGCCAGCAGCGATCTCGGACTGATAGCAACTAATGAAAAACTGTTTTTT
.	TRBV7-2	.	TRBJ1-3	CASSGGRGNTIYF	TGTGCCAGCAGCGGGGGGAGGGGAAACACCATATATTTT
TRBD2	TRBV5-5	.	TRBJ2-7	CASSSPPGGQYF	TGTGCCAGCAGCTCTCCGCCGGGGGGGCAGTACTTC
TRBD1	TRBV2	.	TRBJ1-2	CASSDIRGPYYGYTF	TGTGCCAGCAGTGATATCAGGGGGCCATACTATGGCTACACCTTC
.	TRBV5-1	.	TRBJ2-3	CASSLDGATLTDTQYF	TGCGCCAGCAGCTTGGATGGGGCCACCTTAACAGATACGCAGTATTTT
.	TRBV2	few	TRBJ1-3	CASSGQEFGNTIYF	TGTGCCAGCAGTGGACAGGAGTTCGGAAACACCATATATTTT
.	TRBV5-8	.	TRBJ1-1	CASTSFRGVGTEAFF	TGTGCCAGCACCTCCTTTCGGGGGGTAGGGACTGAAGCTTTCTTT
.	TRBV9	.	TRBJ2-7	CASSRGGQGIYEQYF	TGTGCCAGCAGTCGCGGAGGGCAGGGCATCTACGAGCAGTACTTC
.	TRBV19	.	TRBJ1-1	CASRIRGRVAGTEAFF	TGTGCCAGTAGAATCAGGGGACGGGTCGCGGGCACTGAAGCTTTCTTT
.	TRBV6-1	.	TRBJ1-6	CASSEALEGAYNSPLHF	TGTGCCAGCAGTGAGGCCCTGGAAGGGGCCTATAATTCACCCCTCCACTTT
.	TRBV30	.	TRBJ1-3	CACDKSSGNTIYF	TGTGCCTGCGACAAGAGCTCTGGAAACACCATATATTTT
TRBD2	TRBV6-1	.	TRBJ2-7	CASSPPWGGEGEQYF	TGTGCCAGCAGTCCACCCTGGGGGGGTGAGGGTGAGCAGTACTTC
.	TRBV28	.	TRBJ2-2	CASGGWGAGELFF	TGTGCCAGCGGGGGGTGGGGCGCCGGGGAGCTGTTTTTT
TRBD2	TRBV7-2	.	TRBJ2-1	CASSLESSGGGVQFF	TGTGCCAGCAGCTTAGAGTCTAGCGGGGGTGGGGTGCAGTTCTTC
TRBD1	TRBV27	.	TRBJ1-3	CASSPTGRGNTIYF	TGTGCCAGCAGTCCGACAGGGCGCGGAAACACCATATATTTT
.	TRBV6-1	.	TRBJ1-2	CASSEGLRDLAGYTF	TGTGCCAGCAGTGAGGGTTTGAGGGATTTGGCCGGCTACACCTTC
TRBD2	TRBV11-2	.	TRBJ2-7	CASSPGQGGYEQYF	TGTGCCAGCAGCCCTGGGCAGGGAGGGTACGAGCAGTACTTC
TRBD1	TRBV28	.	TRBJ1-5	CASLGGQGSQPQHF	TGTGCCAGCCTCGGAGGACAGGGAAGTCAGCCCCAGCATTTT
.	TRBV6-1	few	TRBJ1-1	CASREKGHAFF	TGTGCCAGCAGAGAAAAGGGGCATGCTTTCTTT
.	TRBV7-8	.	TRBJ1-4	CASSLPVALNEKLFF	TGTGCCAGCAGCTTGCCCGTAGCACTTAATGAAAAACTGTTTTTT
.	TRBV15	.	TRBJ2-2	CATSRDGSTRELFF	TGTGCCACCAGCAGAGATGGTAGTACGAGGGAGCTGTTTTTT
.	TRBV9	.	TRBJ2-3	CASSVGGRGADTQYF	TGTGCCAGCAGCGTAGGGGGACGGGGGGCCGATACGCAGTATTTT
.	TRBV4-3	.	TRBJ2-1	CASSQQRTGRDEQFF	TGCGCCAGCAGCCAACAGAGGACAGGGAGGGATGAGCAGTTCTTC
.	TRBV10-3	.	TRBJ2-3	CAIRTGTSTDTQYF	TGTGCCATCCGTACCGGGACTAGCACAGATACGCAGTATTTT